The sequence of this TCR beta chain was determined in a study of radiotherapy plus CTLA-4 blockade in lung cancer. In the study overall: Around 19% of enrolled patients responded objectively, and 31% had disease control. Findings of the study overall: TCR clones of tumor origin grew in blood after radiotherapy plus ipilimumab. The authors reported that early blood T cell clone dynamics, with interferon-beta, best predicted response.

Assay: immunoSEQ multiplex PCR; the TCRdb copy retains only in-frame clones and omits some. The data contain approximately 80,000 clones, roughly 70% of them singletons. Comment on this clone: What it binds is not known.

The study gave focal radiation plus ipilimumab CTLA-4 blockade to patients with chemo-refractory metastatic non-small-cell lung cancer. The CDR3 has 13 residues. The V gene's germline CDR1 is SNHLY and CDR2 FYNNEI. The sequence was obtained from a human donor with non-small cell lung cancer whose response to radiotherapy plus ipilimumab could not be evaluated. The gene calls are TRBV2 and TRBJ1-1; TRBD1 is a possible D gene (5 bases). The sequencing here drew on peripheral blood, taken from a patient treated with radiotherapy plus ipilimumab. The CDR3 bases are TGTGGATTTAAAGGGGACTGGAACACTGAAGCTTTCTTT. This encodes CGFKGDWNTEAFF.